This T cell receptor beta chain was obtained from a study of blood T cell repertoires in COVID-19. The wider study: Sample material is recorded as cDNA or gDNA derived from T cells, B-cell-depleted T cells, or PBMCs.

The CDR3 spans 15 residues. CDR1 is SGDLS, CDR2 YYNGEE, per germline. V was cut by 2 bases and J by 8 bases, with 19 bases left in between. The table came from immunoSEQ multiplex PCR; TCRdb's copy has only in-frame clones and leaves some out. The sample includes about 230,000 clones, around 90% seen only once; the top ten take 3% to 4%. Exposed study participants had met a COVID-19 case within 2 weeks before entry. V is TRBV9 and J is TRBJ1-2; the D gene is possibly TRBD1 (5 bases). Sequencing used PBMCs or T cells enriched from blood (not recorded which). This clonotype was obtained from a woman in her thirties who had been exposed to COVID-19. The CDR3 nucleotides are TGTGCCAGCAGCGTGAGCGGACACCGGGGAGGGGGCTACACCTTC. It translates to CASSVSGHRGGGYTF.